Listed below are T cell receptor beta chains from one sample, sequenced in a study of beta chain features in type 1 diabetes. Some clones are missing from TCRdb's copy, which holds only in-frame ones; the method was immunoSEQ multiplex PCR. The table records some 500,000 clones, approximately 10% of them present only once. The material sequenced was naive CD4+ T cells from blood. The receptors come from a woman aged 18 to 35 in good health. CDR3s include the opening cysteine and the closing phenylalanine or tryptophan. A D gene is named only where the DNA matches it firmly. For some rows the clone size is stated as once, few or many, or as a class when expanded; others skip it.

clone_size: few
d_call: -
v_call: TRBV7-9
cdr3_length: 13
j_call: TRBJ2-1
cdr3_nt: TGTGCCAGCAGCTATGACCGAGCAGGGGAGCAGTTCTTC
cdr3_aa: CASSYDRAGEQFF

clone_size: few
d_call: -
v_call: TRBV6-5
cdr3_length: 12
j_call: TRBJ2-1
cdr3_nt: TGTGCCAGCAGTAACGGCTTGGCCGGACGGCTCTTC
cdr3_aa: CASSNGLAGRLF

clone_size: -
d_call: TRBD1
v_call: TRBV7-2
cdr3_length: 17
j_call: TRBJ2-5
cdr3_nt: TGTGCCAGCAGCCCCCGAAGGCCGGGACAGGGTCCGGAGACCCAGTACTTC
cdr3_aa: CASSPRRPGQGPETQYF

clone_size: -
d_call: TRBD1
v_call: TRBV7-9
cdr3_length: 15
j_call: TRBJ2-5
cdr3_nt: TGTGCCAGCAGCTGGGGACAGGCCTCCCAAGAGACCCAGTACTTC
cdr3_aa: CASSWGQASQETQYF

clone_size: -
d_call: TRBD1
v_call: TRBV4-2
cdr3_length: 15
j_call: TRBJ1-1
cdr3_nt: TGTGCCAGCAGCCATTGGGACAGAGGGAACACTGAAGCTTTCTTT
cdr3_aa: CASSHWDRGNTEAFF

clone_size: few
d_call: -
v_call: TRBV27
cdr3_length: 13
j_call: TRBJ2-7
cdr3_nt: TGTGCCAGCAGTTTAAAGGCGACCTACGAGCAGTACTTC
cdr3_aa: CASSLKATYEQYF

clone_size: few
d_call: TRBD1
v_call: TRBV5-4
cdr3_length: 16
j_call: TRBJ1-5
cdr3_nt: TGTGCCAGCAGCTTAGGACAGGCGAGTCGCAATCAGCCCCAGCATTTT
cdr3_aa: CASSLGQASRNQPQHF

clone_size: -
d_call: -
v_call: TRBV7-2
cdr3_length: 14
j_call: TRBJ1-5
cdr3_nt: TGTGCCAGCAGCTTTGGGAGGGAGGCTCAGCCCCAGCATTTT
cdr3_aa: CASSFGREAQPQHF

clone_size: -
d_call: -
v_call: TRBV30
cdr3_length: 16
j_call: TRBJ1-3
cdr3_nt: TGTGCCTGGAGACCCCGTGGCCAGCCCTCTGGAAACACCATATATTTT
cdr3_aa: CAWRPRGQPSGNTIYF

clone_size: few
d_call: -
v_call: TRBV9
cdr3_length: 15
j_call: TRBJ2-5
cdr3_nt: TGTGCCAGCAGCGTACGGGGCAGCCTCCAAGAGACCCAGTACTTC
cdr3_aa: CASSVRGSLQETQYF

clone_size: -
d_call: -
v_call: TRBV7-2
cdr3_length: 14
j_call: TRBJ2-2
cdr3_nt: TGTGCCAGCAGCTTAGTGCGTACTACCGGGGAGCTGTTTTTT
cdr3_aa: CASSLVRTTGELFF

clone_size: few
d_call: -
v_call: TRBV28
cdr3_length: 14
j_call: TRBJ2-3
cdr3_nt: TGTGCCAGCAGTCACCCTGCCCTCACAGATACGCAGTATTTT
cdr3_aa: CASSHPALTDTQYF

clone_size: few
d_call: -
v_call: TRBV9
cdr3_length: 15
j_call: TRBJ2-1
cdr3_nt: TGTGCCAGCAGCGTAGATGGAGACTCCTACAATGAGCAGTTCTTC
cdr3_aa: CASSVDGDSYNEQFF

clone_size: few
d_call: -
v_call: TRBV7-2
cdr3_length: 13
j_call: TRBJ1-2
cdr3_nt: TGTGCCAGCAGCTTAGAGTTCCCCGGCGGCTACACCTTC
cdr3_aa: CASSLEFPGGYTF

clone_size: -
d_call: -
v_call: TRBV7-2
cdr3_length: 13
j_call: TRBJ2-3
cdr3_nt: TGTGCCAGCAGCTTTGGGGGCACAGATACGCAGTATTTT
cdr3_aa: CASSFGGTDTQYF

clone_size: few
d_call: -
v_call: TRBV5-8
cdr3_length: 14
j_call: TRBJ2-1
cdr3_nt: TGTGCCAGCAGCTTATTGACAGTTTACAATGAGCAGTTCTTC
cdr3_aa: CASSLLTVYNEQFF

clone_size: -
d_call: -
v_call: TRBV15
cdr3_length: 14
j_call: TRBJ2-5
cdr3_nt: TGTGCCACCAGCCCCGATGTGGCCCAAGAGACCCAGTACTTC
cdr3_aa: CATSPDVAQETQYF

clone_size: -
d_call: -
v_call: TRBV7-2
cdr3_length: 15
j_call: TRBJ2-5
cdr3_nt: TGTGCCAGCAGCTTAGAACTCTACCCGGGAGAGACCCAGTACTTC
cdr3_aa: CASSLELYPGETQYF

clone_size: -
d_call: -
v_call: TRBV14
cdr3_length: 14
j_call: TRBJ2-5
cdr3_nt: TGTGCCAGCAGCCGAGGGGTTCACCCAGAGACCCAGTACTTC
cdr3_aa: CASSRGVHPETQYF

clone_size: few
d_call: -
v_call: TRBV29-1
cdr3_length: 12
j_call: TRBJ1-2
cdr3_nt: TGCAGCGTTAATCACCAGGGCTATGGCTACACCTTC
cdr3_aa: CSVNHQGYGYTF

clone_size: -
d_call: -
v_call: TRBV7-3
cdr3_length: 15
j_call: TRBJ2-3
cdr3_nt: TGTGCCAGCAGTTTTGACAGGACAGGCACAGATACGCAGTATTTT
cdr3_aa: CASSFDRTGTDTQYF

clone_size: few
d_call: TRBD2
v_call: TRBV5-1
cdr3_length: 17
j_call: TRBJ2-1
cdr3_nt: TGCGCCAGCAGTCTACCTAGCGGGAGTGGGTCCTACAATGAGCAGTTCTTC
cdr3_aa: CASSLPSGSGSYNEQFF

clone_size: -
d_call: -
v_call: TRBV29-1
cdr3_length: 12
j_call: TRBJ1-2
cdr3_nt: TGCAGCGTTGCAGCAGGGACGTATGGCTACACCTTC
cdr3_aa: CSVAAGTYGYTF

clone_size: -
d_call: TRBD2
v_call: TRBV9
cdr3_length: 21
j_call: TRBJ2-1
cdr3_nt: TGTGCCAGCAGCGTAGCTACAGGGACTAGCGGGAGGATGAGGGCCAACAATGAGCAGTTCTTC
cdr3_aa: CASSVATGTSGRMRANNEQFF

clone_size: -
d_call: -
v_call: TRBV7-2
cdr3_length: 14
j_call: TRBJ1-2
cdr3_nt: TGTGCCAGCAGCCAAATGGTGTTGTCCTATGGCTACACCTTC
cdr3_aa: CASSQMVLSYGYTF

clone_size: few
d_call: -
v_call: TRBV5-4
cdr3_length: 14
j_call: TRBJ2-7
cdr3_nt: TGTGCCAGCAGCTTGATCCGCGGCGGGGACGAGCAGTACTTC
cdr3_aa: CASSLIRGGDEQYF

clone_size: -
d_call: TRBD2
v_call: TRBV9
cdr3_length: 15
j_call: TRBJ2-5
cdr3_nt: TGTGCCAGCAGCGTAGCTCCTAGCGGGGGTAAGACCCAGTACTTC
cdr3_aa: CASSVAPSGGKTQYF

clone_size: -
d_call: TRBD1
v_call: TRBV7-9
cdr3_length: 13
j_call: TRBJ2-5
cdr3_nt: TGTGCCACCCAACCGAGGGGGCTGGAGACCCAGTACTTC
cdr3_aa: CATQPRGLETQYF

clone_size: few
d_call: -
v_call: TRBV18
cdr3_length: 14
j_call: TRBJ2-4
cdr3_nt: TGTGCCAGCTCACCGTCGGTAGCCAAAAACATTCAGTACTTC
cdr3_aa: CASSPSVAKNIQYF

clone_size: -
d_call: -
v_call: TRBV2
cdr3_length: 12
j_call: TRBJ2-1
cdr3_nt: TGTGCCAGCAGTGAAGAGTACAATGAGCAGTTCTTC
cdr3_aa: CASSEEYNEQFF

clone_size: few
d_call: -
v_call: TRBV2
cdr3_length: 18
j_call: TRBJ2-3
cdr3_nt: TGTGCCAGCAGTGATCTTTCAAGAGCCGGCGCGGGCACAGATACGCAGTATTTT
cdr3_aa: CASSDLSRAGAGTDTQYF

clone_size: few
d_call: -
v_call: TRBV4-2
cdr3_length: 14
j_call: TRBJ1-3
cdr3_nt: TGTGCCAGCAGCCAAGAAGGGGCTAGAAACACCATATATTTT
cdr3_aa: CASSQEGARNTIYF

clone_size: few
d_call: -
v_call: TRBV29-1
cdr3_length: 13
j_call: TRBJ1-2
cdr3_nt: TGCAGCGTTGAGACGTCGCTTAACTATGGCTACACCTTC
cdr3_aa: CSVETSLNYGYTF

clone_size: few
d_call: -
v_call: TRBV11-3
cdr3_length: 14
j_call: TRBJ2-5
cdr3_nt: TGTGCCAGCAGCCCAGGGCAGGGGGGAGAGACCCAGTACTTC
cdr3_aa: CASSPGQGGETQYF

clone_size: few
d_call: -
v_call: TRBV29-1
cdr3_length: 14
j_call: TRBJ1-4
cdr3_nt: TGCAGCGTTGAAGACCGGGGGCCGGGAGAAAAACTGTTTTTT
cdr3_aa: CSVEDRGPGEKLFF

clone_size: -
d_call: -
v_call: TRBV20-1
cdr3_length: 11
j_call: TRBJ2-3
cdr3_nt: TGCAGTGCAGATAGAGGAGATACGCAGTATTTT
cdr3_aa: CSADRGDTQYF

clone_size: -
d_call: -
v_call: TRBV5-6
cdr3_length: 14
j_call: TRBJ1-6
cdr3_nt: TGTGCCAGCAGCTTCGGTCTATATAATTCACCCCTCCACTTT
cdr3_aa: CASSFGLYNSPLHF

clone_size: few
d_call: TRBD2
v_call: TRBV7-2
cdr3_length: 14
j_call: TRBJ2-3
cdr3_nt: TGTGCCAGCAGCCCCAGCGGGGGGGCAGATACGCAGTATTTT
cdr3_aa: CASSPSGGADTQYF

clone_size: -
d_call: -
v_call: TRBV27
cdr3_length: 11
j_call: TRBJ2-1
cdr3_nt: TGTGCCAGCAGTTCTAATTTTTTTTGGTTCTTC
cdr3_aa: CASSSNFFWFF

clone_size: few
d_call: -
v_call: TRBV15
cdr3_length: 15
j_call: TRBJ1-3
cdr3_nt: TGTGCCACCAGCCACAGTAGGCTCTCTGGAAACACCATATATTTT
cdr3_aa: CATSHSRLSGNTIYF

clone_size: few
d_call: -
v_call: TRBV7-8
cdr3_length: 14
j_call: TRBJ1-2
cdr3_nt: TGTGCCAGCAGCTTAGGCCGGACGAACTATGGCTACACCTTC
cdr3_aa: CASSLGRTNYGYTF

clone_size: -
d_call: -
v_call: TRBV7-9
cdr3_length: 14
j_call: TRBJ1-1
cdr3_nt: TGTGCCAGCAGCTTACCAGAGCCTGTGACTGAAGCTTTCTTT
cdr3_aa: CASSLPEPVTEAFF

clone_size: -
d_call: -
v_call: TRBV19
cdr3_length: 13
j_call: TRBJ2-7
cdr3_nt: TGTGCCAGTATCAACGGGACAAGATGCGAGCAGTACTTC
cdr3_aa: CASINGTRCEQYF

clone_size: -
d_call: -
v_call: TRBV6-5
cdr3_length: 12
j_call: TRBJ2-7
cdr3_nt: TGTGCCAGCAGTTACTCTTACAGGGTGGTGTACTTC
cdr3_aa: CASSYSYRVVYF

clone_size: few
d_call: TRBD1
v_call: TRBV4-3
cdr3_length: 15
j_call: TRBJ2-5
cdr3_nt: TGCGCCAGCAGCCCATCGGACAGGAACCAAGAGACCCAGTACTTC
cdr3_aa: CASSPSDRNQETQYF

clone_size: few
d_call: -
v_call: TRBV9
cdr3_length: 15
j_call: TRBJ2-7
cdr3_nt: TGTGCCAGCAGCCGAGGGGACGACACCTCCTACGAGCAGTACTTC
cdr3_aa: CASSRGDDTSYEQYF